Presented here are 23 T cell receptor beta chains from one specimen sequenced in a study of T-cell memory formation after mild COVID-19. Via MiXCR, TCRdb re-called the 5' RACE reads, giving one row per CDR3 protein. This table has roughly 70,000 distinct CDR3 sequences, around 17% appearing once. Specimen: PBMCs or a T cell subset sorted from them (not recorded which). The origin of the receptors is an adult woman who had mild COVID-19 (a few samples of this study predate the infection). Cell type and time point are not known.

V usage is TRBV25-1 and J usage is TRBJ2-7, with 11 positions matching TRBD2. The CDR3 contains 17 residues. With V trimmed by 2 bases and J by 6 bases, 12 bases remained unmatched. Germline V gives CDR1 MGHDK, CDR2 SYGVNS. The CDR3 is CASSEEGLAGGPSEQYF. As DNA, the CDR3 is TGTGCCAGCAGTGAAGAGGGGCTAGCGGGGGGTCCTAGCGAGCAGTACTTC.

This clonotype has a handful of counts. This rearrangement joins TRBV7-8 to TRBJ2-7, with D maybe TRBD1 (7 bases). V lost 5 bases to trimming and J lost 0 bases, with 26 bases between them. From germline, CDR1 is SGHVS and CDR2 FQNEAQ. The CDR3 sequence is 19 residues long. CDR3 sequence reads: CASSLSRGTAGISSYEQYF. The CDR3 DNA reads TGTGCCAGCAGCCTTAGCCGCGGGACAGCCGGCATAAGCTCCTACGAGCAGTACTTC.

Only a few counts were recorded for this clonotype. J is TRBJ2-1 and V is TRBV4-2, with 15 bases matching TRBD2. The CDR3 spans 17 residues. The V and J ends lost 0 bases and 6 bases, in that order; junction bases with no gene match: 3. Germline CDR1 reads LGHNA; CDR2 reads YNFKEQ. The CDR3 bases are TGTGCCAGCAGCCAAGAAGAGGGACTAGCGGGAGGCAATGAGCAGTTCTTC. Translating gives CASSQEEGLAGGNEQFF.

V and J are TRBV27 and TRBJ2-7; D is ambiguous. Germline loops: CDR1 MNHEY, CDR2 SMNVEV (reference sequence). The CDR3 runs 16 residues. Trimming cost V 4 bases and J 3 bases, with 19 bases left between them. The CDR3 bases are TGTGCCAGCAGTTCCTCTTCGGAATCTGTCAGCTACGAGCAGTACTTC. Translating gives CASSSSSESVSYEQYF.

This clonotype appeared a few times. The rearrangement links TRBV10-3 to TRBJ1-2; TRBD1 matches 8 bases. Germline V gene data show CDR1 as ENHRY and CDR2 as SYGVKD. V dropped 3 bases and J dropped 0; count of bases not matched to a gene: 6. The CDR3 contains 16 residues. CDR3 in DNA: TGTGCCATCAGTGACCGACAGGGGTCGGCTAACTATGGCTACACCTTC. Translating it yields CAISDRQGSANYGYTF.

The CDR3 DNA follows: TGTGCCAGCAGCGGCGGGGGGTGGAACACCGGGGAGCTGTTTTTT. It codes for CASSGGGWNTGELFF. The V and J genes are TRBV5-5 and TRBJ2-2, with 8 nucleotides matching TRBD2. V shed 4 bases and J 1 base; nucleotides not matched to a gene: 3. The CDR3 consists of 15 residues. Germline CDR1 reads SGHKS; CDR2 reads YYEKEE (reference sequence).

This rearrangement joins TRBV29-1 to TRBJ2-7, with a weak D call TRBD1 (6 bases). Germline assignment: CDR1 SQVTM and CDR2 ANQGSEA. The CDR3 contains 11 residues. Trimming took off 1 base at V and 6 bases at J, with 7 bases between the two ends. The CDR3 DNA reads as TGCAGCGTTGAAGGGGGGCGCGAGCAGTACTTC. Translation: CSVEGGREQYF.

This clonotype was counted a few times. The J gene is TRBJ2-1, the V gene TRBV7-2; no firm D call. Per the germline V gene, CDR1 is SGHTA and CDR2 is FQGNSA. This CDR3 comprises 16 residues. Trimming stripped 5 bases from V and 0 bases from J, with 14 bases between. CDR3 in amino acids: CASSRDGPGSYNEQFF. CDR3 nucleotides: TGTGCCAGCAGCCGCGACGGGCCGGGCTCCTACAATGAGCAGTTCTTC.

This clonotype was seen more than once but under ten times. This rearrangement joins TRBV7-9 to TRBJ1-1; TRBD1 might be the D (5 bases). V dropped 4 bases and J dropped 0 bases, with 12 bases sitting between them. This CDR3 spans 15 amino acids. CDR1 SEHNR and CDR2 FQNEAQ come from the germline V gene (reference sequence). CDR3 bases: TGTGCCAGCAGCTCAGGGACGCACGTGAACACTGAAGCTTTCTTT. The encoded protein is CASSSGTHVNTEAFF.

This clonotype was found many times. DNA for the CDR3: TGTGCCAGCAGCTTAAGCGTAGCGGGGGGTTCCTCCTACAATGAGCAGTTCTTC. This sequence encodes CASSLSVAGGSSYNEQFF. The chain carries TRBV7-3 and TRBJ2-1; the match to TRBD2 covers 10 bases. Per germline, CDR1 SGHTA and CDR2 FQGTGA. CDR3 length equals 18 residues. V shed 1 base and J 0 bases; nucleotides not matched to a gene: 6.

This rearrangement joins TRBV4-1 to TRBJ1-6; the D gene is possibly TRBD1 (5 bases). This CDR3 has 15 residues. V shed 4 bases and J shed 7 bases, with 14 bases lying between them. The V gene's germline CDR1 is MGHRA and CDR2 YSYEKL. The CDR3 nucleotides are TGCGCCAGCAGCCCCAGTGACAGAGTAAATTCACCCCTCCACTTT. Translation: CASSPSDRVNSPLHF.

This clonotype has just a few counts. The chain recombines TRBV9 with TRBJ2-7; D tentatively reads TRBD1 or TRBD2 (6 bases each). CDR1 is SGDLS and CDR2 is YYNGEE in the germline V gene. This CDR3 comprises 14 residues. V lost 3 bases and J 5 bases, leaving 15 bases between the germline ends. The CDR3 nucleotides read TGTGCCAGCAGCGACGGGGGCGAGGTCCACGAGCAGTACTTC. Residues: CASSDGGEVHEQYF.

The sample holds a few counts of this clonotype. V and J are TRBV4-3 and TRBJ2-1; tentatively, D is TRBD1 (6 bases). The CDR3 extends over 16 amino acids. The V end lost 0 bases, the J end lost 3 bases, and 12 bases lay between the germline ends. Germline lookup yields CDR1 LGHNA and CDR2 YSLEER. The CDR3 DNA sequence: TGCGCCAGCAGCCAAGATTGGGCAGGGGACTACAATGAGCAGTTCTTC. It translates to CASSQDWAGDYNEQFF.

The CDR3 loop reads CASSLAGRGKETQYF. In DNA, the CDR3 is TGTGCCAGCAGCTTGGCCGGCAGGGGAAAAGAGACCCAGTACTTC. This rearrangement joins TRBV5-5 to TRBJ2-5, with a possible D match to TRBD1 (6 bases). V was shortened by 0 bases and J by 3 bases, with 12 bases between the two germline ends. This CDR3 spans 15 amino acids. Germline V lookup: CDR1 SGHKS, CDR2 YYEKEE (reference sequence).

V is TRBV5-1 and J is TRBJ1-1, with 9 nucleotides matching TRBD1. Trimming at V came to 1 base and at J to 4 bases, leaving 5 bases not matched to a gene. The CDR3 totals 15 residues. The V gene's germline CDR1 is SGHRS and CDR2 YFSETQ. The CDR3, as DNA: TGCGCCAGCAGCTTGACCGGGACAGGGCTCACTGAAGCTTTCTTT. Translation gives CASSLTGTGLTEAFF.

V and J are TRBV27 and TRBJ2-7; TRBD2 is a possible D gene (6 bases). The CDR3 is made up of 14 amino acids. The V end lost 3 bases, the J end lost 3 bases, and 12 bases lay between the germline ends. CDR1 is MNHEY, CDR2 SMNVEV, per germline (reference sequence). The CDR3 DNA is TGTGCCAGCAGTTTCTCTGGGGGGAGCTACGAGCAGTACTTC. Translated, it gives CASSFSGGSYEQYF.

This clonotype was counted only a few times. This CDR3 is CSAETGGYEQYF. The CDR3 DNA reads TGCAGTGCTGAAACAGGGGGCTACGAGCAGTACTTC. The chain links TRBV20-1 to TRBJ2-7; 8 bases are shared with TRBD1. Per germline, CDR1 DFQATT and CDR2 SNEGSKA (reference sequence). The CDR3 has 12 residues. The V gene end was trimmed by 5 bases and the J gene end by 3 bases; junction bases not matched to a gene: 3.

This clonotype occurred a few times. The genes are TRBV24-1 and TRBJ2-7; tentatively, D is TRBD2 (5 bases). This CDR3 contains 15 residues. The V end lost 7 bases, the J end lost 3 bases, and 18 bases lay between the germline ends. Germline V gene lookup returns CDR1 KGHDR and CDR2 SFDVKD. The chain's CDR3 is CATSDEGSEVYEQYF. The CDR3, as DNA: TGTGCCACCAGCGACGAGGGTAGCGAGGTCTACGAGCAGTACTTC.

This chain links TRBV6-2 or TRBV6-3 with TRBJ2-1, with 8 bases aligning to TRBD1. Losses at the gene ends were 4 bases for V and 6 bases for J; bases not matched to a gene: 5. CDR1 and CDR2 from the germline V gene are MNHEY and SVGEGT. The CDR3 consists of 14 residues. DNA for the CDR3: TGTGCCAGCAGTTGGCAGGGGGCTATCAATGAGCAGTTCTTC. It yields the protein CASSWQGAINEQFF.

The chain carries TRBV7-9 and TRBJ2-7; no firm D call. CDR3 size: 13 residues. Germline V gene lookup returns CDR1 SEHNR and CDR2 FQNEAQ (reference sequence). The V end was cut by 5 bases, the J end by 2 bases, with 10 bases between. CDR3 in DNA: TGTGCCAGCAGCCCGACGTCTACCTACGAGCAGTACTTC. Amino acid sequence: CASSPTSTYEQYF.

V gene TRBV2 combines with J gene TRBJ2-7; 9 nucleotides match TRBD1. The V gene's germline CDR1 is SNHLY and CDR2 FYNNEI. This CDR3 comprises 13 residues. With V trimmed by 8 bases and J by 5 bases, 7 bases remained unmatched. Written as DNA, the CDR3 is TGTGCCAGCTGGGACAGGGTTTCCAACGAGCAGTACTTC. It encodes CASWDRVSNEQYF.

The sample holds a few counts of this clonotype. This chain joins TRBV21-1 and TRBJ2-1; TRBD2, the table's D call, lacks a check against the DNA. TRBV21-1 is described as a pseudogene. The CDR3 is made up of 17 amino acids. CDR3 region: CASSKGVKRGAGNEQFF. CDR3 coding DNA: TGTGCCAGCAGCAAAGGTGTCAAGCGGGGGGCGGGCAATGAGCAGTTCTTC.

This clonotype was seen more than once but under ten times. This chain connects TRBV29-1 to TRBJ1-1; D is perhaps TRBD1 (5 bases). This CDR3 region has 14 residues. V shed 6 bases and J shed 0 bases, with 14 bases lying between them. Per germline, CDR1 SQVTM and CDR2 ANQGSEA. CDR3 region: CSVGRQNLNTEAFF. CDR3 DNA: TGCAGCGTGGGCAGACAGAATTTGAACACTGAAGCTTTCTTT. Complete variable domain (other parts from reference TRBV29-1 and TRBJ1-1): SAVISQKPSRDICQRGTSLTIQCQVDSQVTMMFWYRQQPGQSLTLIATANQGSEATYESGFVIDKFPISRPNLTFSTLTVSNMSPEDSSIYLCSVGRQNLNTEAFFGQGTRLTVV.